These 8 T cell receptor beta chains came from one sample sequenced in a study of T cells of healthy individuals. Using its own MiXCR run on the 5' RACE reads, TCRdb lists one record per CDR3 protein. Among around 40,000 distinct CDR3 sequences listed, approximately 4.5% were seen once. The origin of the receptors is a human donor in good health.

This clonotype has at least ten counts. This chain links TRBV20-1 with TRBJ1-2, with a possible D match to TRBD1 (6 bases). CDR3 size: 12 residues. The V gene's germline CDR1 is DFQATT and CDR2 SNEGSKA (reference sequence). Trimming removed 6 bases from V and 9 bases from J, with 17 bases in between. CDR3 sequence reads: CSAQGTAARYTF. CDR3 bases: TGCAGTGCCCAGGGGACGGCAGCGCGCTACACCTTC.

In this sample, this clonotype turned up many times. It may be a read error: a sequence one base away is much more abundant. The chain combines TRBV6-4 with TRBJ2-2; D is unclear. CDR3 size: 13 residues. Trimming cost V 2 bases and J 1 base, with 2 bases left between them. Germline lookup yields CDR1 MRHNA and CDR2 SNTAGT. The CDR3, as DNA: TGTGCCAGCAGTGACAGGAACACCGGGGAGCTGTTTTTT. As protein: CASSDRNTGELFF.

The chain uses TRBV20-1 and TRBJ2-3, with D possibly matching TRBD2 (6 bases). V was pared by 1 base and J by 1 base, with 6 bases between. This CDR3 has 13 residues. Looked up from germline, CDR1 is DFQATT and CDR2 is SNEGSKA (reference sequence). The CDR3 loop is CSARASGTDTQYF. The CDR3 region has the DNA TGCAGTGCTAGAGCTAGCGGCACAGATACGCAGTATTTT.

This chain links TRBV20-1 with TRBJ2-2, with D perhaps matching TRBD1 or TRBD2 (5 bases each). V lost 8 bases and J 4 bases, leaving 11 bases between the germline ends. Germline CDR1 and CDR2: DFQATT and SNEGSKA (reference sequence). The CDR3 is made up of 12 amino acids. The DNA of the CDR3 is TGCAGTCCCGGGACCCGCACCGGGGAGCTGTTTTTT. It specifies CSPGTRTGELFF.

This clonotype appeared many times. This sequence joins TRBV18 and TRBJ1-2; tentatively, D is TRBD1 (5 bases). The germline V and J ends were trimmed by 2 bases and 6 bases, with 13 bases remaining between them. CDR1 is KGHSH, CDR2 LQKENI, per germline. This CDR3 contains 14 residues. This CDR3 reads CASSPVQVLNGYTF. For the CDR3, the DNA is TGTGCCAGCTCACCAGTACAGGTCCTGAATGGCTACACCTTC.

This clonotype was counted ten times or more. J is TRBJ2-1 and V is TRBV24-1, with 9 bases matching TRBD2. Germline CDR1 is KGHDR and CDR2 is SFDVKD. The CDR3 runs 13 residues. Unmatched junction bases numbered 7, after V lost 11 bases and J lost 6 bases. The CDR3 nucleotides read TGTGCCAGCGCGGGGGGGGCGGGCAATGAGCAGTTCTTC. It codes for CASAGGAGNEQFF.

This clonotype was seen many times. The V call is TRBV12-3 or TRBV12-4, the J call TRBJ2-5, with no clear D. Trimming took off 5 bases at V and 4 bases at J, with 14 bases between the two ends. The CDR3 covers 14 residues. CDR3 sequence: CASSLDPKPETQYF. CDR3 sequence (DNA): TGTGCCAGCAGTCTCGACCCAAAACCAGAGACCCAGTACTTC.

The table lists this clonotype with many counts. This sequence joins TRBV11-2 and TRBJ2-7, with D perhaps TRBD1 or TRBD2 (5 bases each). The CDR3 is made up of 17 amino acids. Germline V gives CDR1 SGHAT, CDR2 FQNNGV. Deletions cut 1 base from V and 3 bases from J, with 19 bases between. DNA of the CDR3: TGTGCCAGCAGCTTAGTTCGGGACGGGTCCCGGCGCTACGAGCAGTACTTC. Translated, it gives CASSLVRDGSRRYEQYF. Complete variable domain (other parts from reference TRBV11-2 and TRBJ2-7): EAGVAQSPRYKIIEKRQSVAFWCNPISGHATLYWYQQILGQGPKLLIQFQNNGVVDDSQLPKDRFSAERLKGVDSTLKIQPAKLEDSAVYLCASSLVRDGSRRYEQYFGPGTRLTVT.